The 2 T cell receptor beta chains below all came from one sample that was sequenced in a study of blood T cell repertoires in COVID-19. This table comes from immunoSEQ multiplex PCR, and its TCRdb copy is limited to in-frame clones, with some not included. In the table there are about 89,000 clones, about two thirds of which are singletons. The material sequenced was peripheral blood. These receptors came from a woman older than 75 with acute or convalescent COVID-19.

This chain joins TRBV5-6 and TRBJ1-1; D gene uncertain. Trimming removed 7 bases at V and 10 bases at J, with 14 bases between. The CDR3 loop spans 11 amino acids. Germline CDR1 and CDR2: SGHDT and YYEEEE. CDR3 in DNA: TGTGCCAGCGAAGGAGCTCTGGGAGCTTTCTTT. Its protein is CASEGALGAFF.

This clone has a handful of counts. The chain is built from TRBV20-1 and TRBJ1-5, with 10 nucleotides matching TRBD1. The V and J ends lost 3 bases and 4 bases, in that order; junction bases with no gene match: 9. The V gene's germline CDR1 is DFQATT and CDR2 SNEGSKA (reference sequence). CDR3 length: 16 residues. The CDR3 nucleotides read TGCAGTGCTAGTGGGACAGGGGATGTTCGGAATCAGCCCCAGCATTTT. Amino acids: CSASGTGDVRNQPQHF.